This entry features one T cell receptor (beta chain) sequence. These data originate in a study of blood T cell repertoires in COVID-19. Study at large: The samples span acute and convalescent COVID-19 from the United States, Italy and Spain. The analysed material was cDNA or gDNA that came from T cells, B-cell-depleted T cells, or PBMCs.

The CDR3 runs to 14 residues. With 3 bases removed from V and 5 bases from J, the gap between germline ends came to 14 bases. Germline V gives CDR1 MGHDK, CDR2 SYGVNS. As processed by the authors: Nucleated cell counts were estimated from reference gene primer amplification. Here immunoSEQ multiplex PCR was the method, and the copy in TCRdb shows in-frame clones only, minus some. D and trimming were read from the DNA, whereas the V and J calls and clone size are those reported in that table. The sample holds some 70,000 clones; roughly 70% are singletons and the top ten take roughly a fifth. The sequence came from a man aged 55 to 70 with acute or convalescent COVID-19. This chain joins TRBV25-1 and TRBJ2-7; possibly TRBD1 for D (6 bases). The sequencing sample was made of peripheral blood. CDR3 residues: CASSEVGRGDEQYF. DNA of the CDR3: TGTGCCAGCAGTGAGGTCGGCAGGGGTGACGAGCAGTACTTC.